Presented here are 17 T cell receptor beta chains from one specimen sequenced in a study of blood T cell repertoires in COVID-19. The protocol was immunoSEQ multiplex PCR, while the TCRdb copy is restricted to in-frame clones and leaves out a portion. Of 250,000 to 300,000 clones listed, about 90% were seen once; the top ten hold 11%. Sequenced material: peripheral blood. These receptors were collected from a woman aged 25 to 45 with COVID-19, enrolled during active disease.

This sequence joins TRBV10-1 and TRBJ1-5; 7 nucleotides agree with TRBD1. Looked up from germline, CDR1 is WNHNN and CDR2 is SYGVQD (reference sequence). The CDR3 runs 21 residues. J gave up 1 base and V 4 bases, and 22 bases lay outside the gene matches. This CDR3 reads CASSANLLEQGRGVSNQPQHF. The CDR3 coding sequence is TGCGCCAGCAGTGCGAACCTATTAGAACAGGGGCGGGGGGTCAGCAATCAGCCCCAGCATTTT.

The CDR3 DNA follows: TGTGCCAGTAGTATCTATAGTGGGGACTCGTACAATGAGCAGTTCTTC. Translated, it gives CASSIYSGDSYNEQFF. This chain links TRBV19 with TRBJ2-1; tentatively, D is TRBD2 (6 bases). Germline lookup yields CDR1 LNHDA and CDR2 SQIVND (reference sequence). The germline V and J ends were trimmed by 3 bases and 4 bases, with 16 bases remaining between them. CDR3 size: 16 residues.

In nucleotides, the CDR3 is TGTGCCAGCAGTTACGGCGGGGGGGCCTGGGATGAGCAGTTCTTC. Protein sequence: CASSYGGGAWDEQFF. This chain uses TRBV6-5 with TRBJ2-1; 9 nucleotides line up with TRBD2. Per the germline V gene, CDR1 is MNHEY and CDR2 is SVGAGI. V gave up 2 bases and J gave up 8 bases; unmatched junction bases: 7. The CDR3 is 15 residues long.

The chain joins TRBV7-9 to TRBJ2-7, with a weak D call TRBD1 (6 bases). V lost 5 bases to trimming and J lost 4 bases, with 18 bases between them. The CDR3 is 15 residues long. CDR1 is SEHNR, CDR2 FQNEAQ, per germline (reference sequence). This CDR3 reads CASSGRTAKEYEQYF. The DNA for the CDR3 is TGTGCCAGCAGCGGTCGGACAGCCAAAGAGTACGAGCAGTACTTC. The variable domain in full, completed from reference TRBV7-9 and TRBJ2-7, reads DTGVSQNPRHKITKRGQNVTFRCDPISEHNRLYWYRQTLGQGPEFLTYFQNEAQLEKSRLLSDRFSAERPKGSFSTLEIQRTEQGDSAMYLCASSGRTAKEYEQYFGPGTRLTVT.

The CDR3 reads CALPGLAGGQETQYF. The CDR3, as DNA: TGTGCCCTCCCGGGACTAGCGGGGGGGCAAGAGACCCAGTACTTC. The chain recombines TRBV27 with TRBJ2-5; 16 positions agree with TRBD2. The CDR3 extends over 15 amino acids. V lost 11 bases and J lost 2; bases outside the gene matches: 5. Germline lookup yields CDR1 MNHEY and CDR2 SMNVEV (reference sequence).

The gene calls are TRBV5-5 and TRBJ2-7, with 8 bases matching TRBD1. Trimming at V came to 4 bases and at J to 7 bases, leaving 10 bases not matched to a gene. Germline lookup yields CDR1 SGHKS and CDR2 YYEKEE (reference sequence). The CDR3 extends over 14 amino acids. For the CDR3, the DNA is TGTGCCAGCAGCCAGGGGGCCCCGATAGAAGAGCAGTACTTC. This codes for CASSQGAPIEEQYF. Full variable domain (rest looked up from reference TRBV5-5 and TRBJ2-7): DAGVTQSPTHLIKTRGQQVTLRCSPISGHKSVSWYQQVLGQGPQFIFQYYEKEERGRGNFPDRFSARQFPNYSSELNVNALLLGDSALYLCASSQGAPIEEQYFGPGTRLTVT.

This chain links TRBV9 with TRBJ2-3, with TRBD2 matching over 7 bases. Trimming removed 0 bases from V and 3 bases from J; junction bases left unmatched: 4. Germline-derived CDR1 and CDR2 are SGDLS and YYNGEE. The CDR3 runs to 15 residues. The CDR3 DNA reads as TGTGCCAGCAGCGTAGGAGCGGGGCGGACAGATACGCAGTATTTT. Protein product: CASSVGAGRTDTQYF.

There are a few counts of this clone. The chain couples TRBV6-5 to TRBJ2-7; D not resolved. V was clipped by 6 bases and J by 4 bases, with 13 bases between them. Germline V CDR1 and CDR2: MNHEY, SVGAGI. This CDR3 has 13 residues. The chain's CDR3 is CASSRGHPYEQYF. For the CDR3, the DNA is TGTGCCAGCAGCAGAGGCCACCCTTACGAGCAGTACTTC.

This clone was observed a few times. V and J are TRBV10-2 and TRBJ1-2; 9 bases fit TRBD1. The length of the CDR3 is 12 residues. Germline trimming cut 6 bases from V and 5 bases from J; bases unmatched to any gene: 1. From germline, CDR1 is WSHSY and CDR2 SAAADI. The chain's CDR3 is CASRGTGYGYTF. CDR3 sequence (DNA): TGCGCCAGCAGGGGGACAGGGTATGGCTACACCTTC.

The chain couples TRBV27 to TRBJ1-6, with 8 positions matching TRBD1. The trim removed 5 bases at V and 10 bases at J, leaving 7 bases unmatched. The CDR3 sequence is 14 residues long. CDR1 and CDR2 from the germline V gene are MNHEY and SMNVEV (reference sequence). The CDR3 DNA reads as TGTGCCAGCAGTCGGACAGGGTATAGCTCACCCCTCCACTTT. Amino acid sequence: CASSRTGYSSPLHF.

This clone was picked up a small number of times. The chain links TRBV18 to TRBJ1-2; D is undetermined. Looked up from germline, CDR1 is KGHSH and CDR2 is LQKENI. V was cut by 5 bases and J by 3 bases, with 16 bases left in between. The CDR3 runs to 15 residues. The CDR3 DNA reads TGTGCCAGCTCAGGTCCCTTCGGGTACGACTATGGCTACACCTTC. Its translation: CASSGPFGYDYGYTF.

The gene calls are TRBV21-1 and TRBJ1-2. TRBV21-1 is given as a pseudogene. The CDR3 sequence is 14 residues long. CDR3: CASLRGGPAYGYTF. DNA for the CDR3: TGTGCCAGTCTCCGCGGGGGGCCGGCTTATGGCTACACCTTC.

The V call is TRBV5-6, the J call TRBJ1-1; a possible D gene is TRBD1 (5 bases). The ends were cut back, 0 bases at V and 1 base at J, with 10 bases in the middle. The CDR3 runs 15 residues. Germline V gives CDR1 SGHDT, CDR2 YYEEEE. The CDR3: CASSLGVGQNTEAFF. The CDR3 bases are TGTGCCAGCAGCTTGGGGGTGGGGCAGAACACTGAAGCTTTCTTT.

The genes are TRBV7-8 and TRBJ2-2; 10 positions match TRBD1. The V and J ends lost 3 bases and 5 bases, in that order; junction bases with no gene match: 12. Germline V gives CDR1 SGHVS, CDR2 FQNEAQ. This CDR3 has 18 residues. CDR3 protein: CASSFPGGQGTWTGELFF. The CDR3 coding sequence is TGTGCCAGCAGCTTTCCAGGGGGACAGGGGACGTGGACCGGGGAGCTGTTTTTT.

The rearrangement links TRBV7-6 to TRBJ2-5; D is perhaps TRBD1 (6 bases). This CDR3 comprises 16 residues. V lost 6 bases, J lost 5 bases, and 22 bases lay in between. Germline V gives CDR1 SGHVS, CDR2 FNYEAQ. In DNA, the CDR3 is TGTGCCAGCAGTTCCCTTGGCTTGGGGGCCGGGGAGACCCAGTACTTC. Encoded protein: CASSSLGLGAGETQYF. The full variable domain, with the rest looked up from reference TRBV7-6 and TRBJ2-5, is GAGVSQSPRYKVTKRGQDVALRCDPISGHVSLYWYRQALGQGPEFLTYFNYEAQQDKSGLPNDRFSAERPEGSISTLTIQRTEQRDSAMYRCASSSLGLGAGETQYFGPGTRLLVL.

The CDR3 DNA sequence: TGTGCCAGCATCCGAGGGACTCCCCCCACCGGGGAGCTGTTTTTT. Translation gives CASIRGTPPTGELFF. The J gene is TRBJ2-2, the V gene TRBV6-5; perhaps TRBD2 as D (6 bases). The CDR3 is 15 amino acids. From germline, CDR1 is MNHEY and CDR2 SVGAGI. With 7 bases removed from V and 4 bases from J, the gap between germline ends came to 16 bases.

The V call is TRBV29-1, the J call TRBJ1-1; TRBD1 matches 9 bases. The V and J ends lost 4 bases and 8 bases, in that order; junction bases with no gene match: 8. Germline CDR1 and CDR2: SQVTM and ANQGSEA. The CDR3 contains 13 residues. The CDR3 here is CSVVSGTGKEAFF. CDR3 DNA: TGCAGCGTTGTTTCCGGGACAGGGAAAGAAGCTTTCTTT.